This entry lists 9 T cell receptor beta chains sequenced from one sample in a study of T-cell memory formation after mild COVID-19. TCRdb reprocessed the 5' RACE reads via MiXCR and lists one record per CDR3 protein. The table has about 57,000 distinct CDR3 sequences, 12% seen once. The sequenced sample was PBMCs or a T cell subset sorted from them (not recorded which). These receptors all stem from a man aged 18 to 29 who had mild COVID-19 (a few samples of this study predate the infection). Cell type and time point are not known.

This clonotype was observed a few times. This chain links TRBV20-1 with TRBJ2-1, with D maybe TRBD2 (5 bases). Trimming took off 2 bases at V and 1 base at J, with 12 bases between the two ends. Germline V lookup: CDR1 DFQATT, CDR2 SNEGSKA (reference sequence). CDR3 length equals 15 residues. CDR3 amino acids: CSARLATKSYNEQFF. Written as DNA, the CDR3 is TGCAGTGCTAGACTAGCAACGAAGTCCTACAATGAGCAGTTCTTC.

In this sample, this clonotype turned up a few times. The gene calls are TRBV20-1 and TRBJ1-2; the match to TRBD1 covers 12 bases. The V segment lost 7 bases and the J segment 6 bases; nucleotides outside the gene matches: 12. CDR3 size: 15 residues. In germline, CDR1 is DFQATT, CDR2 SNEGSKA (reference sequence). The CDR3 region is CSVSQPGQGADGYTF. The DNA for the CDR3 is TGCAGTGTTAGTCAACCGGGACAGGGGGCGGATGGCTACACCTTC.

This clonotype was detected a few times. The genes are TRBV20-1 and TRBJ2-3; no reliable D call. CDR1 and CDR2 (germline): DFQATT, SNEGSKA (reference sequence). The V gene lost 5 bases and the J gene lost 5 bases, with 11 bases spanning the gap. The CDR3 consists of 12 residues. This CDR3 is CSASQALDTQYF. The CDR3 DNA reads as TGCAGTGCTTCCCAGGCTCTAGATACGCAGTATTTT.

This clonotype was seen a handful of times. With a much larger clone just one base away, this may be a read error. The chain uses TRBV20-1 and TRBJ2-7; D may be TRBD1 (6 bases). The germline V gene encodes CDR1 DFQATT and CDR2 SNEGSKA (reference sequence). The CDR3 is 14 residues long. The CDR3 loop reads CSARATGPRDERYF. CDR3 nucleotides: TGCAGTGCTAGAGCGACAGGCCCTCGCGACGAGCGGTACTTC.

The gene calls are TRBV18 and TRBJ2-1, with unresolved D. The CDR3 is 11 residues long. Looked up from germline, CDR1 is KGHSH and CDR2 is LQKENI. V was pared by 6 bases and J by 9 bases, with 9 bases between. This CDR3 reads CASSLAGEQFF. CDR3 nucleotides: TGTGCCAGCTCCCTCGCTGGTGAGCAGTTCTTC.

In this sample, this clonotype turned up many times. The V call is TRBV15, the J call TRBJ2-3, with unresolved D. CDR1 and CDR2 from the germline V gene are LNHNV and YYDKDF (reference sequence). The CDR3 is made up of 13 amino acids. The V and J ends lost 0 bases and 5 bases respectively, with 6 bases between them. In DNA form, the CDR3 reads TGTGCCACCAGCAGAGATAGGGTAGATACGCAGTATTTT. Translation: CATSRDRVDTQYF.

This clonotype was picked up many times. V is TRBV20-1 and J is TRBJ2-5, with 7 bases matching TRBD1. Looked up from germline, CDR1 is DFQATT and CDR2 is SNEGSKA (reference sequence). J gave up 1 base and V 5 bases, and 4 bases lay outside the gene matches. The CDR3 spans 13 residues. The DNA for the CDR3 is TGCAGTGCTTCTCGGGACAGCCAAGAGACCCAGTACTTC. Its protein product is CSASRDSQETQYF.

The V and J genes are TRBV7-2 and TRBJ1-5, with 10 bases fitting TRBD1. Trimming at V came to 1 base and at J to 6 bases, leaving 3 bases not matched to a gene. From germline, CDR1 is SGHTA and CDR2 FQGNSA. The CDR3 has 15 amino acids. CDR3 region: CASSLVGQGSQPQHF. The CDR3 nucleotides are TGTGCCAGCAGCTTAGTGGGACAGGGGAGTCAGCCCCAGCATTTT.

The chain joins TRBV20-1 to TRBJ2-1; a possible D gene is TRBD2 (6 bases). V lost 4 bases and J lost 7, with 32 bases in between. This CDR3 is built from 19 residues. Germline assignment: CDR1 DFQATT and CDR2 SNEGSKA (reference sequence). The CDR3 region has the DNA TGCAGTGCTAAAACCTTATATGCACCCGGGACTTCAAACGGGAATGAGCAGTTCTTC. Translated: CSAKTLYAPGTSNGNEQFF.